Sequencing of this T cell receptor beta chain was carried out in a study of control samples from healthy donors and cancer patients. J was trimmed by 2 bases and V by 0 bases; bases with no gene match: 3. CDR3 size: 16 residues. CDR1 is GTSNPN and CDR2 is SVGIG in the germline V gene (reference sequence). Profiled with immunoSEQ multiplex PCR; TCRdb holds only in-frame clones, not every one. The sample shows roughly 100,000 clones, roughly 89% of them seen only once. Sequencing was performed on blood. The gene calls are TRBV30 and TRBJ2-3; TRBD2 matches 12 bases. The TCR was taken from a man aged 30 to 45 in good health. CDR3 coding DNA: TGTGCCTGGAGTGTAGGACTAGCGGGGACCACAGATACGCAGTATTTT. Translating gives CAWSVGLAGTTDTQYF.